This T cell receptor (beta chain) was identified in a study of CD8 T cells in Susac syndrome. V lost 1 base and J 3 bases, leaving 10 bases between the germline ends. Germline assignment: CDR1 MDHEN and CDR2 SYDVKM. The CDR3 extends over 14 amino acids. The RNA, roughly 0.45 to 1 ug, was put through reverse transcription using random hexamers. The immunoSEQ assay covered 54 Vbeta and 13 Jbeta segments for CDR3. From the immunoSEQ multiplex PCR reads, TCRdb called clonotypes with MiXCR, one entry per CDR3 protein. In the table there are some 140,000 distinct CDR3 sequences, around 80% of which are singletons. This clonotype appeared once. CD8+ and CD4+ T cells taken from blood had their TCR beta sequenced. The multiple sclerosis controls were treatment-naive patients with relapsing-remitting disease that was stable or active.

Sequenced input: CD8+ T cells from PBMCs. The J gene is TRBJ2-7, the V gene TRBV28; D call uncertain. This TCR came from a human donor with multiple sclerosis. CDR3 sequence reads: CASSLSRTIYEQYF. CDR3 in DNA: TGTGCCAGCAGTTTATCTAGGACCATCTACGAGCAGTACTTC.